Many counts were recorded for the clone carrying this T cell receptor beta chain. Its cognate antigen is unknown. Time point in this sample: patch test 2, 6 weeks after DPC sensitization. Treatment meaning: therapeutic diphenylcyclopropenone sensitization with weekly scalp DPC. Separate cDNA molecules received unique molecular identifiers, which the library attached to them. TCRdb independently ran MiXCR on the RACE reads; one entry per CDR3 protein. The sample carries about 85,000 distinct CDR3 sequences, approximately 10% recorded once. This record comes from a study of human T cells and chemical hapten exposure. Broader study findings: Once DPC sensitization occurred, TCRs above 1 in 1000 frequency showed no change.

The V end was cut by 6 bases, the J end by 0 bases, with 12 bases between. The CDR3 loop spans 14 amino acids. Per germline, CDR1 SGHTA and CDR2 FQGTGA. This chain links TRBV7-3 with TRBJ2-7, with D possibly TRBD1 on 5 matching bases. The sequence came from a man aged 18 to 30 with alopecia areata. Some clones in this sample may be carry-over from other donors' samples. The sample consisted of whole blood, taken in connection with sensitization to the hapten diphenylcyclopropenone (DPC). The CDR3 region is CASRTQGFSYEQYV. CDR3 DNA sequence: TGTGCCAGCAGAACCCAGGGCTTCTCCTACGAGCAGTACGTC.